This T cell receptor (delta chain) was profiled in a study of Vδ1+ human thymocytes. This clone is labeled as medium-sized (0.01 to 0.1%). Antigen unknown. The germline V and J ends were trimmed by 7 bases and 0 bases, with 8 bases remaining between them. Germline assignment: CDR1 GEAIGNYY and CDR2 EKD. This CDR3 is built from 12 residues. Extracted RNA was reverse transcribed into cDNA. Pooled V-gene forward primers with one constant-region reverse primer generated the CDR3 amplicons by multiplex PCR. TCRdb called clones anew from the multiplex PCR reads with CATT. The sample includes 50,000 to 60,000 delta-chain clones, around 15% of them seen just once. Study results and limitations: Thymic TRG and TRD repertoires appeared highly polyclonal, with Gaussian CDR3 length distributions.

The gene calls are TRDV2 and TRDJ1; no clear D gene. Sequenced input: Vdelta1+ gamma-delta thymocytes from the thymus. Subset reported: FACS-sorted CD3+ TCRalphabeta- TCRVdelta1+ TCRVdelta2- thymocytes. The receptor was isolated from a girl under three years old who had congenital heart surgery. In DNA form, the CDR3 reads TGTGCCTGGTCCTCGTACACCGATAAACTCATCTTT. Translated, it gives CAWSSYTDKLIF.